This TCR beta chain was sequenced during a study of Graves' ophthalmopathy and Graves' hyperthyroidism. Amplified TCR beta CDR3 regions were obtained using RNA transcripts as template. HTBI-primed first-round RT-PCR preceded second-round multiplex PCR. TCRdb passed the multiplex PCR reads through MiXCR, listing each CDR3 protein once. The sample has approximately 700,000 distinct CDR3 sequences, over 40% seen once. The CDR3 loop spans 15 amino acids. Germline V gene sequence: CDR1 SGHRS, CDR2 YFSETQ. Trimming took off 3 bases at V and 0 bases at J, with 12 bases between the two ends. Material for sequencing was peripheral blood. The TCR sequence derives from an adult man with Graves' ophthalmopathy. This chain uses TRBV5-1 with TRBJ1-1; D is uncertain. CDR3 in amino acids: CASSSGISLNTEAFF. The CDR3 DNA reads TGCGCCAGCAGCTCGGGGATATCTTTGAACACTGAAGCTTTCTTT.